The 11 T cell receptor beta chains presented below share a single source sample, sequenced in a study of blood T cells in healthy people across ages. Sample-barcoded 5' priming and a J-beta primer mix drove a second PCR of roughly 6 to 12 cycles. TCRdb reprocessed the 5' RACE reads with MiXCR, giving one entry per CDR3 protein. The repertoire has roughly 1.6 million distinct CDR3 sequences, 30% to 40% of them found once; the top ten carry approximately 11%. The sequencing sample was made of blood. The receptor source for this set is a woman in her twenties or thirties in good health.

V usage is TRBV9 and J usage is TRBJ2-1; D gene ambiguous. The CDR3 contains 15 residues. The germline V gene encodes CDR1 SGDLS and CDR2 YYNGEE. The V gene lost 0 bases and the J gene lost 1 base, with 8 bases spanning the gap. CDR3 in amino acids: CASSVAYKSYNEQFF. CDR3 sequence (DNA): TGTGCCAGCAGCGTAGCATACAAATCCTACAATGAGCAGTTCTTC.

This rearrangement joins TRBV4-1 to TRBJ1-1; D call uncertain. With 1 base removed from V and 3 bases from J, the gap between germline ends came to 9 bases. Looked up from germline, CDR1 is MGHRA and CDR2 is YSYEKL. The CDR3 runs 14 residues. The CDR3 region has the DNA TGCGCCAGCAGCCAAGTTGGGGAGTACACTGAAGCTTTCTTT. The encoded protein is CASSQVGEYTEAFF.

The J gene is TRBJ1-4, the V gene TRBV5-1; D uncertain. Germline CDR1 and CDR2: SGHRS and YFSETQ. The CDR3 is 15 amino acids. Trimming cost V 4 bases and J 5 bases, with 15 bases left between them. The CDR3 bases are TGCGCCAGCAGCGGTTGGGTAGGAGGGAATGAAAAACTGTTTTTT. It codes for CASSGWVGGNEKLFF.

The rearrangement links TRBV5-4 to TRBJ2-3; tentative D call: TRBD1 (6 bases). V lost 0 bases and J 5 bases, leaving 13 bases between the germline ends. Germline CDR1 SGHNT, CDR2 YYREEE (reference sequence). This CDR3 comprises 15 residues. Here the CDR3 reads CASSLEQGSRDTQYF. The CDR3 DNA sequence: TGTGCCAGCAGCTTGGAACAGGGAAGTAGAGATACGCAGTATTTT.

The sample holds a few counts of this clonotype. V usage is TRBV20-1 and J usage is TRBJ2-7; D not resolved. The CDR3 runs 14 residues. Looked up from germline, CDR1 is DFQATT and CDR2 is SNEGSKA (reference sequence). The ends were cut back, 0 bases at V and 3 bases at J, with 12 bases in the middle. The CDR3 protein is CSAREVGKVYEQYF. CDR3 sequence (DNA): TGCAGTGCTAGAGAGGTAGGGAAGGTCTACGAGCAGTACTTC.

CDR3 bases: TGTGCCAGCAGTGGCACCCAGGGGTTCACTGAAGCTTTCTTT. It codes for CASSGTQGFTEAFF. This chain joins TRBV6-1 and TRBJ1-1, with a tentative D call TRBD1 (6 bases). The CDR3 is 14 amino acids. V lost 4 bases, J lost 4 bases, and 13 bases lay in between. Germline V lookup: CDR1 MNHNS, CDR2 SASEGT.

This chain uses TRBV20-1 with TRBJ2-1, with 7 bases that match TRBD1. Per germline, CDR1 DFQATT and CDR2 SNEGSKA (reference sequence). Unmatched junction bases numbered 8, after V lost 1 base and J lost 8 bases. The CDR3 is 14 amino acids. CDR3 sequence reads: CSARGPGQWYEQFF. CDR3 bases: TGCAGTGCTAGAGGGCCGGGACAGTGGTATGAGCAGTTCTTC.

In the case of this clonotype: Its ends do not fully match the called genes, so a read error is possible. This chain uses TRBV12-3 or TRBV12-4 with TRBJ2-3; 8 nucleotides agree with TRBD2. The CDR3 runs 15 residues. The CDR3 region is CASSSASGHTDAQYF. CDR3 nucleotide sequence: TGTGCCAGCAGTTCCGCTAGCGGGCACACAGATGCGCAATATTTT.

The sample holds a few counts of this clonotype. The V gene is TRBV21-1, the J gene TRBJ2-3; the table's D call TRBD1 went unverified against the DNA. TRBV21-1 is termed a pseudogene. This CDR3 is built from 17 residues. In DNA, the CDR3 is TGTGCCAGCAGCAAAATCGCCCCGGGGGCGGTCACAGATACGCAGTATTTT. Translated: CASSKIAPGAVTDTQYF.

Here the CDR3 reads CASSFRGLGSEQYF. The DNA of the CDR3 is TGTGCCAGCAGTTTTAGGGGATTGGGCTCCGAGCAGTACTTC. The chain links TRBV28 to TRBJ2-7; possibly TRBD1 for D (5 bases). Germline CDR1 and CDR2: MDHEN and SYDVKM. This CDR3 has 14 amino acids. V gave up 3 bases and J gave up 6 bases, with 15 bases separating them.

The V call is TRBV19, the J call TRBJ1-1, with 12 positions matching TRBD1. In germline, CDR1 is LNHDA, CDR2 SQIVND (reference sequence). V lost 7 bases and J lost 1; bases outside the gene matches: 7. CDR3 size: 16 residues. CDR3 region: CASKPGQGAWNTEAFF. The CDR3 bases are TGTGCCAGTAAGCCGGGACAGGGGGCATGGAACACTGAAGCTTTCTTT.